This T cell receptor (beta chain) is from a study of Ad26.COV2.S vaccination and SARS-CoV-2 variants. Study background: Donor participated within the Ad26.COV2.S arm of the COV1001 trial. Study-wide results and caveats: Similar non-spike TCR breadth was seen in vaccine and placebo recipients. The breadth of spike-specific CD8+ and CD4+ T cell responses after vaccination was reportedly substantial.

The V gene's germline CDR1 is SGHDT and CDR2 YYEEEE. This CDR3 contains 14 residues. The repertoire was sequenced with immunoSEQ multiplex PCR; TCRdb's copy has only in-frame clones and lacks some. The table lists about 350,000 clones, 85% of them singletons. Worth noting for this clone: The antigen remains unidentified.

Treatment denoted: some 20 received Ad26.COV2.S at low or high dose, single or two shots; five or six received placebo; per-sample allocation not given. The samples date from day 63 after the first vaccine or placebo injection. Whoever gave the sample was an adult aged 18-55 years in Boston. The origin of this receptor is a person aged 18-60 years who received the Ad26.COV2.S COVID-19 vaccine or a placebo. The V gene is TRBV5-6, the J gene TRBJ2-2; TRBD1 matches at 12 bases. The sample was peripheral blood, taken in a trial of Ad26.COV2.S vaccine versus placebo. The CDR3 sequence is CAAGTGGLSGELFF. In nucleotides, the CDR3 is TGTGCAGCCGGGACAGGGGGCTTGTCTGGGGAGCTGTTTTTT. Full variable domain (rest looked up from reference TRBV5-6 and TRBJ2-2): DAGVTQSPTHLIKTRGQQVTLRCSPKSGHDTVSWYQQALGQGPQFIFQYYEEEERQRGNFPDRFSGHQFPNYSSELNVNALLLGDSALYLCAAGTGGLSGELFFGEGSRLTVL.